The present TCR beta chain was sequenced within a study of T cells in Graves' hyperthyroidism and ophthalmopathy (dated by TCRdb to between 2019 and 2020). With regard to the full study: Peripheral blood was collected at initial diagnosis, before any treatment. The study also compared thyroid tissue and blood T-cell repertoires from roughly six Graves' hyperthyroidism patients. Following sampling, methimazole starting at 30 mg daily was given to hyperthyroidism patients, and high-dose intravenous methylprednisolone was given to ophthalmopathy patients. To identify distinguishing TCR V-J signatures, a discovery cohort of 95 to 100 patients was used, comprising fewer than 45 with Graves' ophthalmopathy and approximately 57 with stable Graves' hyperthyroidism. Whether ophthalmopathy could be predicted prospectively was tested in an independent validation cohort made up of fewer than 20 hyperthyroidism patients plus 17 patients who later progressed to ophthalmopathy. The approximately 95 discovery patients were divided at random into training and test sets in a 7:3 ratio. According to the paper, TCR Vbeta CDR3 sequencing was carried out on over 130 peripheral blood samples, which came from some 41 ophthalmopathy, about 75 hyperthyroidism and approximately 17 progressor patients.

Ophthalmopathy patients had moderately to severely active disease, with a Clinical Activity Score of 3 or more, a NOSPECS grade of 4 or more, and a disease duration of less than 3 months. Patients with uncontrolled infections, other autoimmune diseases, pregnancy or lactation were excluded. Diagnoses relied on clinical symptoms, serum thyroxine and TRAb, thyroid ultrasound and orbital computed tomography. PBMCs were separated from 7.5 to 10 ml of fresh peripheral blood using Ficoll-Paque density gradient centrifugation. Total RNA was extracted with Trizol reagent, and quality was checked on an Agilent 2100 Bioanalyzer. CDR1 and CDR2 were assigned from the germline V gene (reference sequence) as GTSNPN and SVGIG. From the cysteine through the phenylalanine, the CDR3 covers 15 amino acids. Only the CDR3 portion is preserved as DNA: 45 bases, with reading frame beginning at the first base. Germline trimming: 2 bases from V, 5 bases from J; junction bases outside gene matches: 9.

TCR beta CDR3 regions were amplified from RNA transcripts. A first-round RT-PCR of the TCR CDR3 used the HTBI primer set with the Qiagen OneStep RT-PCR kit. A second multiplex PCR round built the libraries, followed by size selection and purification. Libraries were sequenced paired-end with 100 bp reads on an Illumina HiSeq2000. The original pipeline was this. SOAPnuke was used to process the raw data, with reads discarded if the reads contained adapters or uncalled bases, had a mean Phred below 15, or lacked an exact constant-primer or identifier match. High-quality paired reads were merged using COPE v1.2.5, and each unique nucleotide sequence was defined as a clonotype. MiTCR v1.1 was used to align clonotypes to the IMGT TRBV, TRBD and TRBJ reference segments. The analysis was restricted to V-J combinations with a frequency above 0.0001, which together covered 99.2% of the repertoires. A TCS score was defined as the ratio between F50 (clonal expansion) and ExV (chaos), using BLOSUM62-based TCRdist between CDR3 peptides within each V-J. Welch's t-statistics and random forest reduced just over 500 V-J features to 10 to 15, which were used in a naive Bayes classifier (R e1071). The Morisita-Horn index was used to measure how similar the thyroid and blood repertoires were. TCRdb cleaned the public reads at Q25 with fastp, built clones with MiXCR and kept in-frame beta chains. Rows merge per CDR3 protein into single entries with the most common DNA and genes. The V and J calls follow TCRdb's processing rather than the paper's. Recorded for this sample are fewer than 650,000 distinct CDR3 sequences; roughly 15% of them occurred a single time. The ten top clones hold 4.3% of the sample.

This clonotype was seen ten or more times. Its antigen target is currently unknown. No base qualities exist here, and no much larger clone lies one base off it. Broad study findings and their caveats: Blood samples also contained most of the expanded thyroid clonotypes (frequency above 0.001), which suggests that blood repertoires may reflect thyroid immune responses. Ophthalmopathy was separated from stable hyperthyroidism by a 13 V-J signature model, with around 88% sensitivity and 81% to 82% specificity obtained in cross-validation and 80%/75% obtained in testing. In validation, the model predicted progression to ophthalmopathy a median of approximately 6.6 months before onset, with roughly 71% sensitivity and roughly 72% specificity. Sample size was not statistically predetermined, and investigators were not blinded to group allocation.

Sequenced: blood. The receptor was isolated from a woman aged 40 to 55 with Graves' ophthalmopathy. The sequence links TRBV30 to TRBJ2-5; 9 bases in the junction line up with TRBD1. CDR3 loop: CAWSRDRARWETQYF. The DNA sequence is given as TGTGCCTGGAGTAGGGACAGGGCCCGGTGGGAGACCCAGTACTTC.